This TCR beta chain was identified during a study of patients and donors after allogeneic stem cell transplantation. TCRdb passed the RT-PCR reads through MiXCR, listing each CDR3 protein once. The repertoire has approximately 140,000 distinct CDR3 sequences, approximately 40% of them found once; the top ten carry 50%. This TCR was sampled from a human donor who was either an allogeneic HSCT recipient or a stem cell or donor lymphocyte infusion donor (not recorded which). It is not recorded whose cells these are; they may come from a transplant donor. The specimen sequenced was blood, either unsorted or a sorted T cell fraction (not recorded which).

The CDR3 loop reads CASDPFGISLGYTF. CDR3 nucleotide sequence: TGCGCCAGCGATCCGTTCGGGATTTCTTTAGGCTACACCTTC. The chain joins TRBV10-2 to TRBJ1-2; D is unclear. The V gene lost 8 bases and the J gene lost 8 bases, with 21 bases spanning the gap. This CDR3 comprises 14 residues. Germline CDR1 reads WSHSY; CDR2 reads SAAADI.